This note documents a single TCR beta chain sequence. In this sample, this clonotype turned up many times. Its antigen is unknown. It has no much larger one-base neighbor in the sample; base qualities were not kept. The cysteine opens and the phenylalanine closes a CDR3 of 16 amino acids. Only the CDR3 DNA stays, 48 bases, in frame from base 1. The germline V gene gives CDR1 as SGHRS and CDR2 as YFSETQ. Deletion took 0 bases off V and 0 bases off J, with a span of 7 bases between the germline ends. The sample belongs to a study of T-cell reconstitution after alpha-beta-depleted transplantation in children (dated by TCRdb to the mid-2010s). Regarding the research as a whole: Using TCR repertoire profiling, the study quantitatively followed how T-cell immune reconstitution unfolded in children after TCRalphabeta/CD19-depleted allogeneic hematopoietic cell transplantation. What the study reported, not specific to this receptor: Apparently early alphabetaT-cell count recovery about two months after transplant reportedly relied on only several hundred rapidly expanded clones derived from non-depleted graft cells. Hyperexpanded clone frequencies declined over subsequent months; after one year, T-cell counts and TCRbeta diversity were mostly attributed to newly produced T cells. In some patients, high TCRbeta diversity at day 60 was attributed to recipient T cells and intrathymic progenitors that had survived conditioning.

The protocol used for the library was PCR. TCRdb shows the sequencer as Illumina HiSeq 2500. TCR library preparation used molecular barcoding, with unique molecular identifiers applied to normalize quantification of the TCRbeta repertoire. The public reads were reanalyzed by TCRdb: fastp trimming at Q25, MiXCR alignment, in-frame beta chains only. Identical CDR3 protein sequences are pooled into one entry, listed with their most common genes and DNA. The sample table lists around 300,000 distinct CDR3 sequences, around 7.3% of them with a count of one. The top ten constitute approximately 9.6% of the sample. The treatment or condition label for this specimen denotes: allogeneic hematopoietic cell transplantation with graft depleted of TCRalphabeta T cells and CD19 B cells. Transplant recipients were children who received TCRalphabeta/CD19-depleted allogeneic hematopoietic cell grafts.

This chain joins TRBV5-1 to TRBJ2-6, with the D gene uncertain. The material sequenced was peripheral blood, taken 360 days after TCRalphabeta/CD19-depleted stem cell transplant. The sequence derives from a female patient aged 2-9 years who had a stem cell transplant for Fanconi anemia, so the T cells may come from the graft donor. The sequence in DNA is TGCGCCAGCAGCTTGGGACAAAGCTCTGGGGCCAACGTCCTGACTTTC. Its protein product is CASSLGQSSGANVLTF.